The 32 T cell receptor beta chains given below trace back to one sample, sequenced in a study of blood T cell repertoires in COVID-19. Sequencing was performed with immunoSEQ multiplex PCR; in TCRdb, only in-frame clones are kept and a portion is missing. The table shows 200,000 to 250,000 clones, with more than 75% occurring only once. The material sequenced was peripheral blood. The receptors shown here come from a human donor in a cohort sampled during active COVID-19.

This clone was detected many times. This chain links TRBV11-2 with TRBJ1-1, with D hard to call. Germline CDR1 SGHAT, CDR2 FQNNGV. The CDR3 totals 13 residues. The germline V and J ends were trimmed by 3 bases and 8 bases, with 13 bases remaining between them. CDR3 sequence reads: CASSLQAGFEAFF. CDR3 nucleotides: TGTGCCAGCAGCTTGCAGGCGGGATTCGAAGCTTTCTTT. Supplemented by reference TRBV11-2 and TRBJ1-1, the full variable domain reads EAGVAQSPRYKIIEKRQSVAFWCNPISGHATLYWYQQILGQGPKLLIQFQNNGVVDDSQLPKDRFSAERLKGVDSTLKIQPAKLEDSAVYLCASSLQAGFEAFFGQGTRLTVV.

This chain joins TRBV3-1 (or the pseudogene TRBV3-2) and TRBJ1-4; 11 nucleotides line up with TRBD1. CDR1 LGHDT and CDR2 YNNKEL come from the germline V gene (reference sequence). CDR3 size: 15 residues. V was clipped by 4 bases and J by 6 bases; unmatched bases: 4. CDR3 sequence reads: CASSLPGQGDEKLFF. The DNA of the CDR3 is TGTGCCAGCAGCCTTCCGGGACAGGGGGATGAAAAACTGTTTTTT.

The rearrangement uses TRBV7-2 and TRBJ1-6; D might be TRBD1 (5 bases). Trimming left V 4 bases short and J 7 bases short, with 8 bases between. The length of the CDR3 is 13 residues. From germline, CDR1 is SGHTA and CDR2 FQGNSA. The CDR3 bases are TGTGCCAGCAGCTATCGACAGAATTCACCCCTCCACTTT. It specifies CASSYRQNSPLHF.

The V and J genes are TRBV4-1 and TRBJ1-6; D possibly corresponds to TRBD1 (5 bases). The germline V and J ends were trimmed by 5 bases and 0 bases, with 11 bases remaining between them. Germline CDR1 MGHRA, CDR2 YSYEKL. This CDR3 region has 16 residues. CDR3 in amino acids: CASSLTASSYNSPLHF. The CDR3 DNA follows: TGCGCCAGCAGCTTGACAGCCAGCTCCTATAATTCACCCCTCCACTTT.

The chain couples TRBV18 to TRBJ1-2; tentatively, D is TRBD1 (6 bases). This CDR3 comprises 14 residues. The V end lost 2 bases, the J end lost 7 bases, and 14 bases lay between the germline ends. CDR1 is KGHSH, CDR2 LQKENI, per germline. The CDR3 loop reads CASSPGAGVAGYTF. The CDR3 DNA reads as TGTGCCAGCTCACCAGGCGCAGGGGTAGCTGGCTACACCTTC.

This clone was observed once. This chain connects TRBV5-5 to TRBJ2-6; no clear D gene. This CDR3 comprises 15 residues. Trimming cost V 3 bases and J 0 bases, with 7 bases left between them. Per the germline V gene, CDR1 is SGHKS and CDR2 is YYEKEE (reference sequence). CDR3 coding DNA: TGTGCCAGCAGCTGGCGGAGCTCTGGGGCCAACGTCCTGACTTTC. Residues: CASSWRSSGANVLTF.

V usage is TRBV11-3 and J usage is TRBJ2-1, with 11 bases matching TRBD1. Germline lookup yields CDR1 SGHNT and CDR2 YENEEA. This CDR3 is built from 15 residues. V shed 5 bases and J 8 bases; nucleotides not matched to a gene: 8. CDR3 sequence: CASSPRTGGRDEQFF. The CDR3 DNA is TGTGCCAGCAGCCCTCGGACAGGGGGCCGAGATGAGCAGTTCTTC. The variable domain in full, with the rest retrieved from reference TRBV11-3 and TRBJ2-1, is EAGVVQSPRYKIIEKKQPVAFWCNPISGHNTLYWYLQNLGQGPELLIRYENEEAVDDSQLPKDRFSAERLKGVDSTLKIQPAELGDSAVYLCASSPRTGGRDEQFFGPGTRLTVL.

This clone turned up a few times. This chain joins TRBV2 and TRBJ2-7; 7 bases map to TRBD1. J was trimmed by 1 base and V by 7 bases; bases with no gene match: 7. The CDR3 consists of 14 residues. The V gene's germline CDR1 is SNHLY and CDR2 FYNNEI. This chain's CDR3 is CASNTDRTSYEQYF. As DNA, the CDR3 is TGTGCCAGCAACACGGACAGGACTTCCTACGAGCAGTACTTC.

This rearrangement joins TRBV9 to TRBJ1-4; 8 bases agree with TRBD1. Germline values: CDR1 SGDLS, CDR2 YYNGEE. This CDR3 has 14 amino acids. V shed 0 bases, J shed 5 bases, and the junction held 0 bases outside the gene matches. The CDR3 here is CASSVGDRNEKLFF. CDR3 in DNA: TGTGCCAGCAGCGTAGGGGACAGGAATGAAAAACTGTTTTTT. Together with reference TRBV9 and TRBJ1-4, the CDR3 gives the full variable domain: DSGVTQTPKHLITATGQRVTLRCSPRSGDLSVYWYQQSLDQGLQFLIQYYNGEERAKGNILERFSAQQFPDLHSELNLSSLELGDSALYFCASSVGDRNEKLFFGSGTQLSVL.

As DNA, the CDR3 is TGCGCCAGCAGCGAAGGGTTTAGGGGGCGCCTGAATTCACCCCTCCACTTT. Translation gives CASSEGFRGRLNSPLHF. This chain links TRBV4-1 with TRBJ1-6; 7 bases agree with TRBD1. Trimming at V came to 5 bases and at J to 7 bases, leaving 14 bases not matched to a gene. Germline V gives CDR1 MGHRA, CDR2 YSYEKL. This CDR3 has 17 amino acids.

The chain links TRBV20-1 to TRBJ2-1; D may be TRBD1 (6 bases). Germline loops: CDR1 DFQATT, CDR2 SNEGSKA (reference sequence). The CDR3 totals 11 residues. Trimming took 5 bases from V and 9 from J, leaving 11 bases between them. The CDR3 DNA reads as TGCAGTGCTTGGGACACCGGTGAGCAGTTCTTC. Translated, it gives CSAWDTGEQFF.

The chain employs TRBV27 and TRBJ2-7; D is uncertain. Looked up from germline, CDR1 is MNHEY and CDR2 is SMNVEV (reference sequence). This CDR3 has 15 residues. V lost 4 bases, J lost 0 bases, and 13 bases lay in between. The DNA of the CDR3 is TGTGCCAGCAGTTCTCCGACCGGGTACTCCTACGAGCAGTACTTC. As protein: CASSSPTGYSYEQYF.

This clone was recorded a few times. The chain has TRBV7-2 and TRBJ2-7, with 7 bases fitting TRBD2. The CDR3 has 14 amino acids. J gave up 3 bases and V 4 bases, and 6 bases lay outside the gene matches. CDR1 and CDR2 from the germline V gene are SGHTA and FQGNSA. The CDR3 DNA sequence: TGTGCCAGCAGCTCGGGGACTACTAACTACGAGCAGTACTTC. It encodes CASSSGTTNYEQYF.

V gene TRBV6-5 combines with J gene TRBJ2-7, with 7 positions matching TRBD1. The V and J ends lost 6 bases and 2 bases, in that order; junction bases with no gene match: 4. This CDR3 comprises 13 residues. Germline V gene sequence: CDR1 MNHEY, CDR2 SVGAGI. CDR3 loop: CASRETGTYEQYF. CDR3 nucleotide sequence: TGTGCCAGCAGGGAGACAGGGACCTACGAGCAGTACTTC.

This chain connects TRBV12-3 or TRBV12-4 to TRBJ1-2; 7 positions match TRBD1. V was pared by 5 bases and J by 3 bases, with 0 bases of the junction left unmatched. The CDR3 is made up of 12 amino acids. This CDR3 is CASSTGDYGYTF. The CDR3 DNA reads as TGTGCCAGCAGTACAGGGGACTATGGCTACACCTTC.

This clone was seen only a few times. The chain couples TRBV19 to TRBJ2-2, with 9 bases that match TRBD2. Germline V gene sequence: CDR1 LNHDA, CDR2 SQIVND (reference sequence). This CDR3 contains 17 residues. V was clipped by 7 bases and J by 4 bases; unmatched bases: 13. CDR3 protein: CASTPWGLAVITGELFF. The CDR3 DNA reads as TGTGCCAGTACCCCTTGGGGACTAGCAGTTATCACCGGGGAGCTGTTTTTT.

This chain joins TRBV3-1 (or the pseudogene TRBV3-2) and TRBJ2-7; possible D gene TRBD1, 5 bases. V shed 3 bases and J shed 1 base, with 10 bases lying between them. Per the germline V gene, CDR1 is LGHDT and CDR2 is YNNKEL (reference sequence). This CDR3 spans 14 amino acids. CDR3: CASSHDRSSYEQYF. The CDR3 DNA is TGTGCCAGCAGCCATGACAGATCTTCCTACGAGCAGTACTTC.

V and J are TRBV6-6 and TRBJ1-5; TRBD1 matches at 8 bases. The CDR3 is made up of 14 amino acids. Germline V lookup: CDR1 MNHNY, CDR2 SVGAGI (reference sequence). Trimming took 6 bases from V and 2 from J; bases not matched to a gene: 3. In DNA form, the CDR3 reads TGTGCCAGCAGGACAGGGGAGGGCAATCAGCCCCAGCATTTT. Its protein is CASRTGEGNQPQHF.

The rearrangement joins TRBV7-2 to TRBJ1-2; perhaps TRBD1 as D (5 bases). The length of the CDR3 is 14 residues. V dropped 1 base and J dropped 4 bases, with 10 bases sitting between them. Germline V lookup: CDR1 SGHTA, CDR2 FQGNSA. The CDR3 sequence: CASSLGTRVYGYTF. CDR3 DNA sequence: TGTGCCAGCAGCTTAGGGACAAGAGTCTATGGCTACACCTTC.

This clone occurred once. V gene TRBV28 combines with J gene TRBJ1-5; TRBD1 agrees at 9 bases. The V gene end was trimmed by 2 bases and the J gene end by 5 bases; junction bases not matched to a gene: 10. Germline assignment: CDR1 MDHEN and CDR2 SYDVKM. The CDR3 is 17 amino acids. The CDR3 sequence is CASSLGQGPLGDQPQHF. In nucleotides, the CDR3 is TGTGCCAGCAGTTTAGGACAGGGGCCACTGGGGGATCAGCCCCAGCATTTT.

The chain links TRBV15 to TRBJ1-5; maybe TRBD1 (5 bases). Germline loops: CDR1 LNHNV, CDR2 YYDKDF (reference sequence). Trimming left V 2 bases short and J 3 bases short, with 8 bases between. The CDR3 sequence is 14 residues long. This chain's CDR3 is CATSRQGHNQPQHF. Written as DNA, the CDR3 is TGTGCCACCAGCAGACAGGGCCACAATCAGCCCCAGCATTTT.

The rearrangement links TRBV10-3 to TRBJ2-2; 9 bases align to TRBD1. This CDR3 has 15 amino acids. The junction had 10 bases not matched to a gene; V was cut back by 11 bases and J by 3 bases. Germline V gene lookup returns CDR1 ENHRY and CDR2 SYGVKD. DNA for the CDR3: TGTGCCGTTACGGGACAGGGAACCTACACCGGGGAGCTGTTTTTT. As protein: CAVTGQGTYTGELFF.

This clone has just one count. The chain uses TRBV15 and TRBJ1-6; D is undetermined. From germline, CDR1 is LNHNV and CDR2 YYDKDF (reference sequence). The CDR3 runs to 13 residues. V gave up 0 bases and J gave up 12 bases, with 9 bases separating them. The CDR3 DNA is TGTGCCACCAGCAGAGATCAGCGGGAACCCCTCCACTTT. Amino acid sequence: CATSRDQREPLHF.

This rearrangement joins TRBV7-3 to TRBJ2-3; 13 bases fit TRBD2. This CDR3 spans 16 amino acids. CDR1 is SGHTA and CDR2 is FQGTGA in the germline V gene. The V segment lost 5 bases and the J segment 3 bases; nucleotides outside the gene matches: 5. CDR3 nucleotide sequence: TGTGCCAGCAGCCTTGGGACTAGCGGGGCGACAGATACGCAGTATTTT. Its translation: CASSLGTSGATDTQYF.

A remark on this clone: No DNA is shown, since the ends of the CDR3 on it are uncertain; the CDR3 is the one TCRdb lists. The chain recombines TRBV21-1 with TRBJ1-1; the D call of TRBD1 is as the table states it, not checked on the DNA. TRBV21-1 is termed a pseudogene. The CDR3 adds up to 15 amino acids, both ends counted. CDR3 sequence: CASSKVGSGTTEAFF.

CDR3: CASSSGQGPYEQYF. DNA of the CDR3: TGTGCCAGCAGCTCGGGACAGGGGCCCTACGAGCAGTACTTC. The rearrangement joins TRBV11-3 to TRBJ2-7; 10 bases fit TRBD1. After removal of 4 bases from V and 2 bases from J, the junction contained 2 bases not matched to a gene. There are 14 residues in the CDR3. Germline V gene lookup returns CDR1 SGHNT and CDR2 YENEEA.

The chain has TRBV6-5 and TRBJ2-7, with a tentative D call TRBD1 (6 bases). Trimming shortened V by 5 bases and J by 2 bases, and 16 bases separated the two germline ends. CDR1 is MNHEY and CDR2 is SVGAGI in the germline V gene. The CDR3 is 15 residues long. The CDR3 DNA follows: TGTGCCAGCAGTCAGGGCAGGGGTGATACCTACGAGCAGTACTTC. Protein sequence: CASSQGRGDTYEQYF.

The CDR3 sequence is CASSPRRGTDTQYF. DNA of the CDR3: TGTGCCAGCAGCCCGAGGAGGGGTACAGATACGCAGTATTTT. V is TRBV7-2 and J is TRBJ2-3, with TRBD2 as a possible D gene (6 bases). The CDR3 spans 14 residues. With 5 bases removed from V and 3 bases from J, the gap between germline ends came to 12 bases. Germline V gene sequence: CDR1 SGHTA, CDR2 FQGNSA. The full variable domain, its missing parts supplied by reference TRBV7-2 and TRBJ2-3, is GAGVSQSPSNKVTEKGKDVELRCDPISGHTALYWYRQSLGQGLEFLIYFQGNSAPDKSGLPSDRFSAERTGGSVSTLTIQRTQQEDSAVYLCASSPRRGTDTQYFGPGTRLTVL.

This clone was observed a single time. For the CDR3, the DNA is TGTGCCAGCAGTTACGGGGGCAGAGTCGAGTATGGGGCCAACGTCCTGACTTTC. This encodes CASSYGGRVEYGANVLTF. The chain links TRBV6-2 or TRBV6-3 to TRBJ2-6, with D perhaps TRBD1 (6 bases). CDR1 is MNHEY and CDR2 is SVGEGT in the germline V gene. Trimming removed 2 bases at V and 3 bases at J, with 17 bases between. The CDR3 runs 18 residues.

The CDR3 region is CASSLFGQGGEAFF. The CDR3, as DNA: TGTGCCAGCAGTTTATTTGGACAGGGCGGTGAAGCTTTCTTT. The chain recombines TRBV27 with TRBJ1-1; 8 bases line up with TRBD1. This CDR3 contains 14 residues. J was trimmed by 7 bases and V by 1 base; bases with no gene match: 5. Germline V gene lookup returns CDR1 MNHEY and CDR2 SMNVEV (reference sequence).

The CDR3 DNA reads TGCAGCGGTGGGGAGATCAATGAGCAGTTCTTC. Its translation is CSGGEINEQFF. The genes are TRBV29-1 and TRBJ2-1; D is perhaps TRBD2 (5 bases). From germline, CDR1 is SQVTM and CDR2 ANQGSEA. The CDR3 totals 11 residues. V was clipped by 7 bases and J by 6 bases, with 10 bases between them.

The CDR3 sequence: CASSFEGTQYF. The CDR3 region has the DNA TGTGCCAGCAGCTTCGAGGGGACCCAGTACTTC. The chain uses TRBV11-3 and TRBJ2-5; TRBD2 might be the D (5 bases). Germline V gene lookup returns CDR1 SGHNT and CDR2 YENEEA. V lost 3 bases to trimming and J lost 7 bases, with 6 bases between them. CDR3 length equals 11 residues.